This T cell receptor beta chain emerged from a study of shared clonotypes between healthy human individuals. Overall study context: CD4 naive and memory got three plates each, CD8 naive two, CD8 memory one. Study-wide findings and caveats: Generally, estimated richness proved larger in naive subsets than it did in memory subsets. Relative to their counterparts shared across all four donors, non-shared clonotypes exhibited diminished generation probabilities.

At the deep level, the assay was run. Clones were read by immunoSEQ multiplex PCR, and TCRdb kept only the in-frame ones, dropping some. The sample has over 95,000 clones, around 65% seen once. CDR3 length: 13 residues. The germline V and J ends were trimmed by 5 bases and 2 bases, with 12 bases remaining between them. Germline CDR1 is SQVTM and CDR2 is ANQGSEA. This clone was seen many times. Its antigen is as yet unknown. This sequence joins TRBV29-1 and TRBJ1-2, with a possible D match to TRBD1 (6 bases). The sequence came from a woman aged 30 to 39 in good health. Material for sequencing was memory CD8+ T cells sorted from blood. The sample's subset: CD45RO+ cells pooled with CCR7-negative TemRA cells. CDR3 sequence: CSVQTGVNYGYTF. The CDR3 nucleotides read TGCAGCGTTCAGACAGGCGTGAACTATGGCTACACCTTC.